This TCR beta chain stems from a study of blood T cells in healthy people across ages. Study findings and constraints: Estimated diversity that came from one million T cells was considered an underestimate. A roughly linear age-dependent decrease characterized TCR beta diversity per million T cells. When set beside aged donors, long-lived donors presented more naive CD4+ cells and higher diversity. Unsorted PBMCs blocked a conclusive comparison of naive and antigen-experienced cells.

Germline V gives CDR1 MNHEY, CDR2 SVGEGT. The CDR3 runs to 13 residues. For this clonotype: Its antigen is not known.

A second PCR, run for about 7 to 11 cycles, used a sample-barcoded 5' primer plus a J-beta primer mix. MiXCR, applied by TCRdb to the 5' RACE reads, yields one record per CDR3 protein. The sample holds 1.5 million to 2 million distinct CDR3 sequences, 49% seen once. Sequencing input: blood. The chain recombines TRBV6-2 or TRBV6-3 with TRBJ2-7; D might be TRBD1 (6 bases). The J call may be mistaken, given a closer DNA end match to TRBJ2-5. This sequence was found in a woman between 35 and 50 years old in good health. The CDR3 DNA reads TGTGCCAGCAGGCCGATAGGGGGAGAGACCCAGTACTTC. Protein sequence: CASRPIGGETQYF.